The 14 T cell receptor beta chains below were found in one sample sequenced in a study of identical twins. TCRdb passed the 5' RACE reads through MiXCR, listing each CDR3 protein once. The sample yields approximately 1.8 million distinct CDR3 sequences, about 32% seen once. Source material: cord blood. The receptors derive from a newborn girl in good health.

This rearrangement joins TRBV5-5 to TRBJ1-5; D might be TRBD1 (5 bases). CDR1 and CDR2 from the germline V gene are SGHKS and YYEKEE (reference sequence). The CDR3 sequence is 15 residues long. The V end was cut by 4 bases, the J end by 2 bases, with 13 bases between. CDR3 protein: CASSLWGEGNQPQHF. CDR3 sequence (DNA): TGTGCCAGCAGCCTTTGGGGGGAAGGCAATCAGCCCCAGCATTTT.

This sequence joins TRBV20-1 and TRBJ2-1; D gene uncertain. Germline-derived CDR1 and CDR2 are DFQATT and SNEGSKA (reference sequence). The CDR3 sequence is 14 residues long. The germline V and J ends were trimmed by 3 bases and 1 base, with 10 bases remaining between them. DNA for the CDR3: TGCAGTGCTAGTAGTCCACGGTCCTACAATGAGCAGTTCTTC. Protein sequence: CSASSPRSYNEQFF.

This rearrangement joins TRBV24-1 to TRBJ2-5; D ambiguous. With 4 bases removed from V and 1 base from J, the gap between germline ends came to 12 bases. CDR3 length equals 15 residues. CDR1 KGHDR and CDR2 SFDVKD come from the germline V gene. CDR3 sequence reads: CATSEGILSQETQYF. CDR3 nucleotide sequence: TGTGCCACCAGTGAAGGTATATTAAGCCAAGAGACCCAGTACTTC.

This clonotype was found a few times. This sequence joins TRBV20-1 and TRBJ2-1, with 7 bases fitting TRBD2. Trimming removed 3 bases from V and 5 bases from J; junction bases left unmatched: 13. This CDR3 region has 16 residues. Germline CDR1 is DFQATT and CDR2 is SNEGSKA (reference sequence). CDR3 protein: CSASLVEREAHNEQFF. Here the CDR3 DNA reads TGCAGTGCTAGTCTCGTGGAGCGGGAAGCCCACAATGAGCAGTTCTTC.

This clonotype was recorded only once. The chain links TRBV7-2 to TRBJ2-7; the D gene is possibly TRBD2 (7 bases). Deletions cut 2 bases from V and 0 bases from J, with 11 bases between. The CDR3 sequence is 15 residues long. Germline V gene lookup returns CDR1 SGHTA and CDR2 FQGNSA. The CDR3 DNA is TGTGCCAGCAGCTTAAATGCGGGGGCCTCCTACGAGCAGTACTTC. This gives the protein CASSLNAGASYEQYF.

The chain joins TRBV12-3 or TRBV12-4 to TRBJ2-2, with 9 bases matching TRBD1. After removal of 6 bases from V and 2 bases from J, the junction contained 7 bases not matched to a gene. This CDR3 is 16 amino acids long. The CDR3 DNA sequence: TGTGCCAGCAGGGAACAGGGGGCGGTCAACACCGGGGAGCTGTTTTTT. Translated, it gives CASREQGAVNTGELFF.

The chain recombines TRBV5-1 with TRBJ2-7, with TRBD1 matching over 7 bases. The V segment lost 0 bases and the J segment 2 bases; nucleotides outside the gene matches: 11. The CDR3 is made up of 17 amino acids. CDR1 and CDR2 (germline): SGHRS, YFSETQ. The CDR3 DNA follows: TGCGCCAGCAGCTTGGCCAACCGGACAGGTTCCCCCTACGAGCAGTACTTC. The encoded protein is CASSLANRTGSPYEQYF.

The genes are TRBV2 and TRBJ2-2; 11 nucleotides match TRBD2. V lost 3 bases and J lost 7; bases outside the gene matches: 10. CDR3 length: 17 residues. Germline V lookup: CDR1 SNHLY, CDR2 FYNNEI. CDR3 nucleotides: TGTGCCAGCAGTGAGGCTAGCGGGGGGTCCCGCGTCGGGGAGCTGTTTTTT. Residues: CASSEASGGSRVGELFF.

Turning to this clonotype: At one of its ends the junction is not consistent with the germline gene, which may arise from a read error. The rearrangement uses TRBV11-2 and TRBJ2-1; TRBD2 agrees at 13 bases. Germline assignment: CDR1 SGHAT and CDR2 FQNNGV. The CDR3 sequence is 17 residues long. The CDR3 nucleotides are TGTGCCAGCAGCATAACTAGCGGGGGGGGTCCCTACAATGGGCAGTTCTTC. It specifies CASSITSGGGPYNGQFF.

The chain carries TRBV11-2 and TRBJ2-5; TRBD2 aligns across 9 bases. Germline-derived CDR1 and CDR2 are SGHAT and FQNNGV. This CDR3 has 20 residues. V trimming: 3 bases; J trimming: 11 bases; junction bases outside the gene matches: 28. CDR3 in amino acids: CASSFIRGGGAFRNDNEQYF. CDR3 sequence (DNA): TGTGCCAGCAGCTTCATAAGAGGCGGGGGGGCTTTTAGGAACGACAATGAGCAGTACTTC.

This clonotype was recorded at least ten times. This chain joins TRBV6-2 or TRBV6-3 and TRBJ2-3, with 14 bases fitting TRBD2. Trimming took 6 bases from V and 5 from J; bases not matched to a gene: 4. Germline V gene data show CDR1 as MNHEY and CDR2 as SVGEGT. The CDR3 extends over 15 amino acids. In DNA form, the CDR3 reads TGTGCCAGCAGCCGACTAGCGGGAGGGAGAGATACGCAGTATTTT. This codes for CASSRLAGGRDTQYF.

The V gene is TRBV28, the J gene TRBJ2-1; D perhaps matches TRBD2 (6 bases). The V gene's germline CDR1 is MDHEN and CDR2 SYDVKM. The germline V and J ends were trimmed by 5 bases and 4 bases, with 12 bases remaining between them. The CDR3 sequence is 14 residues long. Here the CDR3 DNA reads TGTGCCAGCAGTGGGGACTTCGTTTACAATGAGCAGTTCTTC. This gives the protein CASSGDFVYNEQFF.

The rearrangement uses TRBV15 and TRBJ2-1; maybe TRBD1 (6 bases). Looked up from germline, CDR1 is LNHNV and CDR2 is YYDKDF (reference sequence). V was pared by 4 bases and J by 0 bases, with 13 bases between. The CDR3 has 16 amino acids. As DNA, the CDR3 is TGTGCCACCAGCACCTCCGGGACAAACTCCTACAATGAGCAGTTCTTC. Amino acid sequence: CATSTSGTNSYNEQFF.

The gene calls are TRBV7-3 and TRBJ2-7; 8 nucleotides align to TRBD1. Trimming cost V 0 bases and J 2 bases; bases outside gene matches: 6. This CDR3 is built from 16 residues. Germline CDR1 and CDR2: SGHTA and FQGTGA. CDR3 region: CASSLTRTGNTYEQYF. Here the CDR3 DNA reads TGTGCCAGCAGCTTAACAAGGACAGGGAACACCTACGAGCAGTACTTC.